This T cell receptor beta chain originates from a study of CD8 T cell repertoires and HIV-1 epitope variants. This clone was picked up a small number of times. Antigen: not known. Sequencing was performed with immunoSEQ multiplex PCR; in TCRdb, only in-frame clones are kept and a portion is missing. The table lists approximately 3,000 clones, just under 70% of them singletons. What was sequenced was cultured CD8+ T cells derived from PBMCs. This sequence originates from a male donor with HIV.

CDR3 amino acids: CASTETGGSYEQYF. The CDR3 DNA reads TGCGCCAGCACCGAAACGGGAGGGTCCTACGAGCAGTACTTC. The chain joins TRBV5-1 to TRBJ2-7, with 8 bases fitting TRBD2. Per germline, CDR1 SGHRS and CDR2 YFSETQ. V lost 6 bases and J lost 1; bases outside the gene matches: 6. This CDR3 is 14 amino acids long.